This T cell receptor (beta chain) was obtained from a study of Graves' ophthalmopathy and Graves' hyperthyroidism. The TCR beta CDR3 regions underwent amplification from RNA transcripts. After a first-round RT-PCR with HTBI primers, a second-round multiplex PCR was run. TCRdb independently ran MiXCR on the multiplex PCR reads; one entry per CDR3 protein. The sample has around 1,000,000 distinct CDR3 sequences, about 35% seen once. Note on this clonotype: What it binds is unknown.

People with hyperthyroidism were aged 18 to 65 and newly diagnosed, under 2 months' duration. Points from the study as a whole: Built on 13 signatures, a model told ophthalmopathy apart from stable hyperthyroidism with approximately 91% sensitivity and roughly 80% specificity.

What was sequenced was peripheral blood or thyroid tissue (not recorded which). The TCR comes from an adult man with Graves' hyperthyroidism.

CDR3 amino acids: CATSRGEDRVANVLTF. CDR3 in DNA: TGTGCCACCAGCAGAGGCGAGGACAGGGTAGCCAACGTCCTGACTTTC. The gene calls are TRBV15 and TRBJ2-6; 8 bases are shared with TRBD1. Trimming cost V 1 base and J 7 bases; bases outside gene matches: 6. CDR3 size: 16 residues. Germline CDR1 and CDR2: LNHNV and YYDKDF (reference sequence).